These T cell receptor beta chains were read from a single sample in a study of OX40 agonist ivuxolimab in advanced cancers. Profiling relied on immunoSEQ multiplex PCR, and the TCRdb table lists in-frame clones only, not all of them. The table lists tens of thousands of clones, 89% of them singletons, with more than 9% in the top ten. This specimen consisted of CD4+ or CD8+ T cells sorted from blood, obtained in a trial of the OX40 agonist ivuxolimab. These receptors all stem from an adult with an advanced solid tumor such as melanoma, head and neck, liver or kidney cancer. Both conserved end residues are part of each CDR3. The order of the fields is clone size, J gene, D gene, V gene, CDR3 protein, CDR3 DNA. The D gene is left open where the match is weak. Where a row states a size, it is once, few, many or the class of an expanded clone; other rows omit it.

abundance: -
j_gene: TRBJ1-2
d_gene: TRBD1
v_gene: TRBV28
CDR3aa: CASRDPGQGVFGYTF
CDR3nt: TGTGCCAGCAGGGACCCGGGACAGGGGGTTTTTGGCTACACCTTC

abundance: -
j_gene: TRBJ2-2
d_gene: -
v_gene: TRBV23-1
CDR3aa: CASNNTGELFF
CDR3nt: TGCGCCAGCAACAACACCGGGGAGCTGTTTTTT

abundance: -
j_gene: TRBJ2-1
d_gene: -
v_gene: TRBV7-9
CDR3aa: CASSPSYEQFF
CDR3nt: TGTGCCAGCAGTCCATCGTATGAGCAGTTCTTC

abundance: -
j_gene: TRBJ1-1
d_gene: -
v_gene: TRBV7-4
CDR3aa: CASSPDEEYTEAFF
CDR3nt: TGTGCCAGCAGCCCCGACGAGGAGTACACTGAAGCTTTCTTT

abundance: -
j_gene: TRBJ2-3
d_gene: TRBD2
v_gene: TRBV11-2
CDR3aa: CASSLSAGDTDTQYF
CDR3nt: TGTGCCAGCAGCTTATCTGCGGGAGATACAGATACGCAGTATTTT

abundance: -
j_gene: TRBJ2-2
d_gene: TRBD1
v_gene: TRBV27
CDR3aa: CASSLGTGVATGELFF
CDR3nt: TGTGCCAGCAGTTTAGGAACAGGGGTCGCTACCGGGGAGCTGTTTTTT

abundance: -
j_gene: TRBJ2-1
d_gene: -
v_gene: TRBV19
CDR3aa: CASSIYYFTSYNEQFF
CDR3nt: TGTGCCAGTAGTATCTACTATTTCACCTCCTACAATGAGCAGTTCTTC

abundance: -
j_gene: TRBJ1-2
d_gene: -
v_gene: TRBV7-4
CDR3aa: CASSRRTGMNYGYTF
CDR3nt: TGTGCCAGCAGCAGACGGACGGGCATGAACTATGGCTACACCTTC

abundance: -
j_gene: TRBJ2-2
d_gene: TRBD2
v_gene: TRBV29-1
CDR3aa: CSVGLAGSNTGELFF
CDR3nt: TGCAGCGTTGGATTAGCGGGGTCGAACACCGGGGAGCTGTTTTTT

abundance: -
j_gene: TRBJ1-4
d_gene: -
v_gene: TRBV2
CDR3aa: CASRAPSGEKLFF
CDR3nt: TGTGCCAGCAGGGCCCCTTCTGGTGAAAAACTGTTTTTT

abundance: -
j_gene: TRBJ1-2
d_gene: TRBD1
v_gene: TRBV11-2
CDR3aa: CASSLDPGGLYGYTF
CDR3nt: TGTGCCAGCAGCTTAGATCCAGGGGGGCTGTATGGCTACACCTTC

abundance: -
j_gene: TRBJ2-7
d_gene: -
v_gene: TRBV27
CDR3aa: CASMGGNEQYF
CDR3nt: TGTGCCAGCATGGGGGGAAACGAGCAGTACTTC

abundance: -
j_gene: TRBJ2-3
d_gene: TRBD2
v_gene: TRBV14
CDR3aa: CASSSSGRYTDTQYF
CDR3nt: TGTGCCAGCAGCTCGAGCGGGAGGTACACAGATACGCAGTATTTT

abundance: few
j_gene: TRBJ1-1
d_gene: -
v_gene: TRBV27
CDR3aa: CASEWGTEAFF
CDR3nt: TGTGCCAGTGAATGGGGGACTGAAGCTTTCTTT

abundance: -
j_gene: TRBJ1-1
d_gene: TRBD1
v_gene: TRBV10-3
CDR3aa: CAISDPGQGGNTEAFF
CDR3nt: TGTGCCATCAGTGACCCCGGACAGGGTGGGAACACTGAAGCTTTCTTT

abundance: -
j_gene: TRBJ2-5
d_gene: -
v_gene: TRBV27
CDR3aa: CASSLLGTSPGMGPGETQYF
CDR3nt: TGTGCCAGCAGTTTACTCGGGACATCCCCCGGGATGGGGCCTGGAGAGACCCAGTACTTC

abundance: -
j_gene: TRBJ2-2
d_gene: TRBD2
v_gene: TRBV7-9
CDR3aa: CASSFLGTSVPGELFF
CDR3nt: TGTGCCAGCAGCTTTTTGGGGACTAGCGTTCCCGGGGAGCTGTTTTTT

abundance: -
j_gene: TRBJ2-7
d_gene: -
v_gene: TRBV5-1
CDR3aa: CASSLEWQGGEQYF
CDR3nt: TGCGCCAGCAGCTTGGAGTGGCAGGGTGGAGAGCAGTACTTC

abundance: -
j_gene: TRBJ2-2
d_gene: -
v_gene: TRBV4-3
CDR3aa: CASSQGHSTGELFF
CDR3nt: TGCGCCAGCAGCCAAGGACACAGCACCGGGGAGCTGTTTTTT

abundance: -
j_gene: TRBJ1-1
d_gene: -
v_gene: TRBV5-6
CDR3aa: CASSLEGFEAFF
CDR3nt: TGTGCCAGCAGCTTGGAGGGGTTTGAAGCTTTCTTT

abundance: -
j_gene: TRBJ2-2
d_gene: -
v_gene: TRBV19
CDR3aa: CASSIDDRNTGELFF
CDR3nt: TGTGCCAGTAGTATAGATGACAGGAACACCGGGGAGCTGTTTTTT

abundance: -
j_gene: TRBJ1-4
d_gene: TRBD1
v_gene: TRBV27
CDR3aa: CASSPRTGWATNEKLFF
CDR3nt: TGTGCCAGCAGTCCCCGGACAGGGTGGGCAACTAATGAAAAACTGTTTTTT

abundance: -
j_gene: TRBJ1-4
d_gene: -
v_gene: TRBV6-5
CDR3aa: CASSYSMGNNEKLFF
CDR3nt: TGTGCCAGCAGTTACTCTATGGGGAACAATGAAAAACTGTTTTTT

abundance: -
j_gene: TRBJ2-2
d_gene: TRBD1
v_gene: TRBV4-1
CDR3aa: CASSLTGGPNGELFF
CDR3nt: TGCGCCAGCAGCCTTACAGGGGGTCCGAACGGGGAGCTGTTTTTT

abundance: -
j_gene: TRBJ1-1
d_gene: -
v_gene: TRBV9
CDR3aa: CASSPSGANTEAFF
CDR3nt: TGTGCCAGCAGCCCTTCAGGCGCGAACACTGAAGCTTTCTTT

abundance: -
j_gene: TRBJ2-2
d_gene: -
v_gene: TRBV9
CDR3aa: CASSPGGLGAGELFF
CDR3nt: TGTGCCAGCAGCCCCGGAGGGCTAGGGGCCGGGGAGCTGTTTTTT

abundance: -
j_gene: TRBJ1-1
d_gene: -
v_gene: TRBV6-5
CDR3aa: CASGRGGTEAFF
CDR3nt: TGTGCCAGCGGAAGGGGCGGCACTGAAGCTTTCTTT

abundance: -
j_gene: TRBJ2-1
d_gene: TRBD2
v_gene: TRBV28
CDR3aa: CASSWTSGTNEQFF
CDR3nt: TGTGCCAGCAGTTGGACTAGCGGGACCAATGAGCAGTTCTTC

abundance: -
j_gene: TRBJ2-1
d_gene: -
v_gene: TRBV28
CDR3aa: CASSFLPGGYNEQFF
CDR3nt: TGTGCCAGCAGTTTTCTTCCAGGCGGGTACAATGAGCAGTTCTTC

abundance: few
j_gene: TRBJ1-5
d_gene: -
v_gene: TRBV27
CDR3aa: CASSDSSNQPQHF
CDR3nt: TGTGCCAGCAGCGACAGTAGCAATCAGCCCCAGCATTTT

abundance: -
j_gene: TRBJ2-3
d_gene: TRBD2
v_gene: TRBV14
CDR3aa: CASSQWGLAVTESQYF
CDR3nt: TGTGCCAGCAGCCAGTGGGGACTAGCGGTCACAGAATCGCAGTATTTT

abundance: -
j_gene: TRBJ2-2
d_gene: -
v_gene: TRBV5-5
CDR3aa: CASSRREPGGELFF
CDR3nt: TGTGCCAGCAGCCGGAGGGAGCCCGGCGGGGAGCTGTTTTTT

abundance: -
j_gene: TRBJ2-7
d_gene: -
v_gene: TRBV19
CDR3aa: CASSTDGVAYEQYF
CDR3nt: TGTGCCAGTAGTACCGACGGGGTGGCCTACGAGCAGTACTTC

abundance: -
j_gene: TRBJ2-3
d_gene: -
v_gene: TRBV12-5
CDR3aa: CASGQGLRTDTQYF
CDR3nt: TGTGCTAGTGGTCAGGGGCTAAGGACAGATACGCAGTATTTT

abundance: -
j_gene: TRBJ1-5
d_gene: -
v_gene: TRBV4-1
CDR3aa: CASSQDPHYQPQHF
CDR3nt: TGCGCCAGCAGCCAAGACCCACACTATCAGCCCCAGCATTTT

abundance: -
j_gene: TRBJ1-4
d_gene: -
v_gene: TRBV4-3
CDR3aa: CASSQDLGGTNEKLFF
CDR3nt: TGCGCCAGCAGCCAAGATCTGGGGGGAACTAATGAAAAACTGTTTTTT

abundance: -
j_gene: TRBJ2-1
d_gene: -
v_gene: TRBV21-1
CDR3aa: CASSNGDGVRENEQFF
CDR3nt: TGTGCCAGCAGCAACGGGGACGGAGTAAGAGAGAATGAGCAGTTCTTC

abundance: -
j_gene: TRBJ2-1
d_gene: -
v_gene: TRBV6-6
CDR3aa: CASSYFRGTGNEQFF
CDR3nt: TGTGCCAGCAGTTACTTCCGGGGTACGGGGAATGAGCAGTTCTTC

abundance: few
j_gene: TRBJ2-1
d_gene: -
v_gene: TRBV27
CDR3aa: CASSLSHNNEQFF
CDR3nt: TGTGCCAGCAGTTTATCCCACAACAATGAGCAGTTCTTC

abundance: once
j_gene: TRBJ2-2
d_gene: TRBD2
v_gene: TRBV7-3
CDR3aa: CASSFRLAGESGELFF
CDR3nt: TGTGCCAGCAGCTTCCGACTAGCGGGAGAGTCCGGGGAGCTGTTTTTT

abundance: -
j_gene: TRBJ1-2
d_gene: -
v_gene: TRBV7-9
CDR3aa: CASSLADRSYGYTF
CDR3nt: TGTGCCAGCAGCTTAGCGGACCGGAGCTATGGCTACACCTTC

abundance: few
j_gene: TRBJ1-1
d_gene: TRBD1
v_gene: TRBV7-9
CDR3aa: CASSTPGQGSF
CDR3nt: TGTGCCAGCAGCACCCCGGGACAGGGATCGTTT

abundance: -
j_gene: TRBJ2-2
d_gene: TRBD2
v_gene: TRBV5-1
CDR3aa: CASSDGRRDGELFF
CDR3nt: TGCGCCAGCAGCGACGGGAGGAGAGACGGGGAGCTGTTTTTT

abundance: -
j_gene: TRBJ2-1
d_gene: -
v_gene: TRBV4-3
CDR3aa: CASSSRGLGEQFF
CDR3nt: TGCGCCAGCAGCTCCCGCGGGTTAGGAGAGCAGTTCTTC

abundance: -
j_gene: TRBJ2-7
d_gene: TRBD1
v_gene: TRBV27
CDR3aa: CASSLYRGFNEQYF
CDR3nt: TGTGCCAGCAGTTTATACAGGGGGTTCAACGAGCAGTACTTC

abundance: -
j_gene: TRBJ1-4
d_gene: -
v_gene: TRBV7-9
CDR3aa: CASSPSKELNEKLFF
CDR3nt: TGTGCCAGCAGCCCTTCGAAGGAGCTTAATGAAAAACTGTTTTTT

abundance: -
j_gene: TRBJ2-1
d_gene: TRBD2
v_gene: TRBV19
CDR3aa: CASSWTSGTSYNEQFF
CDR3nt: TGTGCCAGTAGTTGGACTAGCGGGACCTCCTACAATGAGCAGTTCTTC

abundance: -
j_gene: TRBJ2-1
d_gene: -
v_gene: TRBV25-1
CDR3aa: CASRSPYGPSHEQFF
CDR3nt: TGTGCCAGCAGGAGCCCCTACGGACCCTCCCATGAGCAGTTCTTC

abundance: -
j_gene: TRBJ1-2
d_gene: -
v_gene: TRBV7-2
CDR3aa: CASSLARPGSYGYTF
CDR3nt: TGTGCCAGCAGCTTAGCGAGGCCGGGGTCATACGGCTACACCTTC

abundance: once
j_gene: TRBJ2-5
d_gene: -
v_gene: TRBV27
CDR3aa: CASSSARYTDQETQYF
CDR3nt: TGTGCCAGCAGTTCCGCACGCTACACCGACCAAGAGACCCAGTACTTC

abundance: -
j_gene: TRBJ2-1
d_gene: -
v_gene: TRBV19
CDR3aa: CASTPGNSYNEQFF
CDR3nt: TGTGCCAGTACCCCGGGGAACTCCTACAATGAGCAGTTCTTC

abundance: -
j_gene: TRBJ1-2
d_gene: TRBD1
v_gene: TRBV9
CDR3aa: CASSASPGQGGRNGYTF
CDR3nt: TGTGCCAGCAGCGCAAGTCCCGGACAGGGTGGGCGTAATGGCTACACCTTC